This T cell receptor (beta chain) comes out of a study of blood T cell repertoires in COVID-19. In the original analysis: Amplification with reference gene primers provided the estimates of nucleated cell counts. TCRdb keeps only in-frame clones here, not all; method: immunoSEQ multiplex PCR. V and J calls and clone size are those listed in that table; D and trimming were worked out from the DNA. Found here are some 65,000 clones, less than 90% of them singletons; the top ten hold 2.5% to 3%. V lost 0 bases and J lost 7; bases outside the gene matches: 5. The length of the CDR3 is 15 residues. Germline V gene sequence: CDR1 SGHTS, CDR2 YDEGEE. This clone was counted a few times.

Sequencing was carried out using peripheral blood. The rearrangement uses TRBV5-8 and TRBJ2-1, with 9 bases aligning to TRBD2. This receptor was taken from a man older than 75 with acute or convalescent COVID-19. The CDR3 nucleotides read TGTGCCAGCAGCTTGGAGGGGACTAGCCGGAATGAGCAGTTCTTC. It translates to CASSLEGTSRNEQFF.